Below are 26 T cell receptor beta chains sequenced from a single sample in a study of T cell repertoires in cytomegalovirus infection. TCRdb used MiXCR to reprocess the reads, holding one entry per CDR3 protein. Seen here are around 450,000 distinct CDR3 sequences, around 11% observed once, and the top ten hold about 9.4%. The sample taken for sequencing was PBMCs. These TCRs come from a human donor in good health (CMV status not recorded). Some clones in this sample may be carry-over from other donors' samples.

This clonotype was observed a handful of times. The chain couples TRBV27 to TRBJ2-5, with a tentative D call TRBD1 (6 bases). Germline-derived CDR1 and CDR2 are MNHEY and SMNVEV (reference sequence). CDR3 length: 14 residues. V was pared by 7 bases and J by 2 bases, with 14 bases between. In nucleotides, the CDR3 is TGTGCCAGCAAGGTCCGGACAGCACAAGAGACCCAGTACTTC. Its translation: CASKVRTAQETQYF.

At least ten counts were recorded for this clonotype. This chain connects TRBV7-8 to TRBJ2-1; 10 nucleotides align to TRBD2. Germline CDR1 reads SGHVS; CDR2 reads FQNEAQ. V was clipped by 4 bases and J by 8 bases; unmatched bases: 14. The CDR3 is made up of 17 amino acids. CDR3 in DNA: TGTGCCAGCAGCTACCATCTTCTAGCGGGAGAAGGTGATGAGCAGTTCTTC. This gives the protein CASSYHLLAGEGDEQFF.

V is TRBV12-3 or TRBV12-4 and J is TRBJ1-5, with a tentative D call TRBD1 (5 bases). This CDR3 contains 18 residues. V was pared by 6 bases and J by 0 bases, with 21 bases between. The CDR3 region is CASSKRIGATYSNQPQHF. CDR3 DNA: TGTGCCAGCAGCAAGCGGATAGGGGCGACATATAGCAATCAGCCCCAGCATTTT.

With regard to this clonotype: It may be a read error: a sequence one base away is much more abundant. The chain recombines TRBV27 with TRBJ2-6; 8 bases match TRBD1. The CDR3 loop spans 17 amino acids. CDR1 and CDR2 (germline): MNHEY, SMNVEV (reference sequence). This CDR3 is CASSQDRALSGANVLSF. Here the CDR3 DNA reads TGTGCCAGCAGCCAGGACAGGGCGCTCTCTGGGGCCAACGTCCTGAGTTTC.

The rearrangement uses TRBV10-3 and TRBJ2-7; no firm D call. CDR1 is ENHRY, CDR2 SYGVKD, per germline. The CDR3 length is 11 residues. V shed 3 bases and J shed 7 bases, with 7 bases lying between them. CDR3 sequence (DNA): TGTGCCATCAGTGACACGATAGAGCAGTACTTC. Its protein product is CAISDTIEQYF.

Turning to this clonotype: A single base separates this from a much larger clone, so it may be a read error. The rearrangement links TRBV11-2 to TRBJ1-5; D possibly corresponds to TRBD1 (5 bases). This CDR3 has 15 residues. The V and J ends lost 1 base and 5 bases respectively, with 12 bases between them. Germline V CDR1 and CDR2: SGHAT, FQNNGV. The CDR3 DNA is TGTGCCAGCAGCTTAGCGGGGGAGTTCCATCAGCCCCAGCATTTT. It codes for CASSLAGEFHQPQHF.

Written as DNA, the CDR3 is TGCAGCGTTGAAGATAACACTGAAGCTTTCTTT. Its protein product is CSVEDNTEAFF. The chain is built from TRBV29-1 and TRBJ1-1; D is undetermined. V lost 0 bases, J lost 2 bases, and 1 base lay in between. CDR1 is SQVTM, CDR2 ANQGSEA, per germline. CDR3 length: 11 amino acids.

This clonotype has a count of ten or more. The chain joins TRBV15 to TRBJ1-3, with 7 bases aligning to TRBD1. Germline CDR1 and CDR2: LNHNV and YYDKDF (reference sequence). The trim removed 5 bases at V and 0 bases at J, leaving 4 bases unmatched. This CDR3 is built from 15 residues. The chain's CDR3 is CATSGKGASGNTIYF. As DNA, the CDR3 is TGTGCCACCAGCGGAAAGGGGGCCTCTGGAAACACCATATATTTT.

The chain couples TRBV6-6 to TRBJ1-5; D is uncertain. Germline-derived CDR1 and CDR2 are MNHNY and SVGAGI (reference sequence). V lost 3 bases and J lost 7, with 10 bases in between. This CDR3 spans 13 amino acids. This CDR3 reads CASSYSSEQPQHF. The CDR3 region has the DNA TGTGCCAGCAGTTATAGTTCAGAACAGCCCCAGCATTTT.

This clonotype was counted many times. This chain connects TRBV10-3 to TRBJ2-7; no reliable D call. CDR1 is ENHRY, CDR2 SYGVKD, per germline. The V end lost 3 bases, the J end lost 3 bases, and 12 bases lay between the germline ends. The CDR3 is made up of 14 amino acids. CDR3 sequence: CAISDGRLVYEQYF. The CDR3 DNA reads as TGTGCCATCAGTGACGGACGGCTAGTCTACGAGCAGTACTTC.

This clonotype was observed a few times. As DNA, the CDR3 is TGTGCCAGCAGCCAAGATCAAAGGGGAGATACTGAAGCTTTCTTT. This encodes CASSQDQRGDTEAFF. The chain carries TRBV3-1 and TRBJ1-1, with a weak D call TRBD1 (5 bases). Germline loops: CDR1 LGHDT, CDR2 YNNKEL (reference sequence). Trimming took off 0 bases at V and 5 bases at J, with 13 bases between the two ends. This CDR3 comprises 15 residues.

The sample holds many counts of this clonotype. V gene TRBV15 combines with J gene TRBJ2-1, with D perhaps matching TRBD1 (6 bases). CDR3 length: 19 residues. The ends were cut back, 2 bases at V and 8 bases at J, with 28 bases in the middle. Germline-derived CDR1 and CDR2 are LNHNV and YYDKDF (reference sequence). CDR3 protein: CATSRPFWDIGTSYDEQFF. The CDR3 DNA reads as TGTGCCACCAGCAGACCTTTCTGGGACATCGGTACTAGTTACGATGAGCAGTTCTTC.

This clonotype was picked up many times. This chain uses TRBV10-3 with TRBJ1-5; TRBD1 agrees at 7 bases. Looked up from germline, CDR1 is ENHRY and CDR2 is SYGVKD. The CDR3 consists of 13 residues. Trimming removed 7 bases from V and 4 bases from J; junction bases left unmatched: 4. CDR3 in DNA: TGTGCCATCAACCCGGACAGGAATCAGCCCCAGCATTTT. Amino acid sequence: CAINPDRNQPQHF.

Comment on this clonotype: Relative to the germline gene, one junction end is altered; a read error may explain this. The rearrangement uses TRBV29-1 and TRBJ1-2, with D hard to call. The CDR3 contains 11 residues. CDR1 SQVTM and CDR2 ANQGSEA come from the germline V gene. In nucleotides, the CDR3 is TGCAGCGTCGAAGAGAACTATGGCTACACCTTC. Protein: CSVEENYGYTF.

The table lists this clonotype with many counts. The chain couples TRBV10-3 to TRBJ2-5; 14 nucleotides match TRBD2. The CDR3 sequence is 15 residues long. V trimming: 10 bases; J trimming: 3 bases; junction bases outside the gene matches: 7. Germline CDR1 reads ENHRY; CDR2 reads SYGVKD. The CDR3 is CATGLAGGTKETQYF. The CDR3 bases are TGTGCCACCGGACTAGCGGGGGGAACGAAAGAGACCCAGTACTTC.

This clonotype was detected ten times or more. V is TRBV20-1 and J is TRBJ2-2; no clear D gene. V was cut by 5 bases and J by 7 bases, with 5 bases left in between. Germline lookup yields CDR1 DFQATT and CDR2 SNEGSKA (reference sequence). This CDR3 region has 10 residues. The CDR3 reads CSASHGELFF. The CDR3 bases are TGCAGTGCTTCCCACGGGGAGCTGTTTTTT.

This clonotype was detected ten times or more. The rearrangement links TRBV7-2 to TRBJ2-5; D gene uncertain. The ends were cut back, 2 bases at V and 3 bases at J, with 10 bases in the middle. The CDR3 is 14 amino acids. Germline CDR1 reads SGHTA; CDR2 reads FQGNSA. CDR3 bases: TGTGCCAGCAGCTTAAACGGACGAAAAGAGACCCAGTACTTC. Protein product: CASSLNGRKETQYF.

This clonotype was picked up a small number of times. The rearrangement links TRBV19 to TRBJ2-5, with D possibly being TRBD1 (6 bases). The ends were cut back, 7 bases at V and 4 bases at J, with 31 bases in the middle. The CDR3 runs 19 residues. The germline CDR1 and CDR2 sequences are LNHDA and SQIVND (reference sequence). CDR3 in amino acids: CASTPRRGEPGTWGETQYF. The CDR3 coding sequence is TGTGCCAGTACACCTCGCCGGGGAGAGCCCGGGACATGGGGAGAGACCCAGTACTTC.

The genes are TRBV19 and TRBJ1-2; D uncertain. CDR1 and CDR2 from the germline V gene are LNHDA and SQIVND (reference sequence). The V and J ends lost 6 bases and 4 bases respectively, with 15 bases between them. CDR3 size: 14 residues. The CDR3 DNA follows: TGTGCCAGTAGCCCTACCGGGAGCATCTATGGCTACACCTTC. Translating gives CASSPTGSIYGYTF. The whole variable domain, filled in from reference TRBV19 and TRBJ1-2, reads DGGITQSPKYLFRKEGQNVTLSCEQNLNHDAMYWYRQDPGQGLRLIYYSQIVNDFQKGDIAEGYSVSREKKESFPLTVTSAQKNPTAFYLCASSPTGSIYGYTFGSGTRLTVV.

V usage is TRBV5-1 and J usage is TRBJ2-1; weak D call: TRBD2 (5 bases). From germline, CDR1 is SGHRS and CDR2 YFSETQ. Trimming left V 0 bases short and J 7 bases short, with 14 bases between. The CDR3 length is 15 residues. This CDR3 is CASSLGVVGVNEQFF. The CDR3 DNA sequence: TGCGCCAGCAGCTTGGGGGTTGTGGGAGTAAATGAGCAGTTCTTC.

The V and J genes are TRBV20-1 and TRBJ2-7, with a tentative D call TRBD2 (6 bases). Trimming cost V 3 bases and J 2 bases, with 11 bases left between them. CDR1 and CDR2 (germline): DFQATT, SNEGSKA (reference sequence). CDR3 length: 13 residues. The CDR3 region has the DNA TGCAGTGCTAGCTGGGGGGAGACCTACGAGCAGTACTTC. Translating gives CSASWGETYEQYF.

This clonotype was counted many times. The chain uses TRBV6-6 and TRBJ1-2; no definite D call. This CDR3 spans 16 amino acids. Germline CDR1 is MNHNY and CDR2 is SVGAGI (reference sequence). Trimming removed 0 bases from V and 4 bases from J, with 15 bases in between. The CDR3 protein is CASSYSNGPGGYGYTF. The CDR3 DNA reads TGTGCCAGCAGTTACTCGAACGGACCGGGCGGCTATGGCTACACCTTC.

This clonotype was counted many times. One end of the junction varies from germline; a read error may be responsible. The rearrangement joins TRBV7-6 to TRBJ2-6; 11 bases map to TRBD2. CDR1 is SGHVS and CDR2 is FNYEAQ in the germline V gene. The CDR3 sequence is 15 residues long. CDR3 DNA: TGTGCCAGCAGCTTAGGAACTAGCGGGAGCCCCCTATTGGCTTTC. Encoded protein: CASSLGTSGSPLLAF.

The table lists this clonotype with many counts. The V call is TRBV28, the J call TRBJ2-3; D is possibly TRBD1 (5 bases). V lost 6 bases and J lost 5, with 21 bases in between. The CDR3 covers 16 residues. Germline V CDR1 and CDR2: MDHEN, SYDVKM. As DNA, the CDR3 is TGTGCCAGCAGCCCGCCTTTAGGGGCAGTGGGAGATACGCAGTATTTT. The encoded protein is CASSPPLGAVGDTQYF.

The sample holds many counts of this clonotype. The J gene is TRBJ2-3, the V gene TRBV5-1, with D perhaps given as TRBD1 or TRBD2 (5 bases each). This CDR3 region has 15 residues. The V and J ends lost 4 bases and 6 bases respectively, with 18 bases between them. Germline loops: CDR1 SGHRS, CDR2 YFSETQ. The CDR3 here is CASSDLAGEGDTQYF. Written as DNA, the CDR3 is TGCGCCAGCAGCGACCTAGCTGGAGAGGGGGATACGCAGTATTTT. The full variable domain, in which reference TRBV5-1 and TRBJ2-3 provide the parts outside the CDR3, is KAGVTQTPRYLIKTRGQQVTLSCSPISGHRSVSWYQQTPGQGLQFLFEYFSETQRNKGNFPGRFSGRQFSNSRSEMNVSTLELGDSALYLCASSDLAGEGDTQYFGPGTRLTVL.

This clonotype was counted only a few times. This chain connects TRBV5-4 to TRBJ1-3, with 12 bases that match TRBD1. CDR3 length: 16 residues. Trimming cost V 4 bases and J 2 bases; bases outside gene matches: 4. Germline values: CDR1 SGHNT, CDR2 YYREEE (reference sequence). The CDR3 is CASSDGTGGTGNTIYF. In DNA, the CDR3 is TGTGCCAGCAGCGATGGGACAGGGGGCACTGGAAACACCATATATTTT.